The clone carrying this T cell receptor (beta chain) showed up just once. Its antigen is still unknown. The record originates from a study of cytotoxic CD8 clonotypes in ibrutinib-treated CLL. Study-wide background: Complete response was seen in 2 patients and partial in 24; around twelve progressed and roughly 15 stayed remitted after a median 68 months. Findings and limits, study-wide: Public clonotypes were rare and shrank or held steady on treatment.

CDR1 and CDR2 (germline): MDHEN, SYDVKM. This CDR3 is built from 13 residues. The V gene lost 4 bases and the J gene lost 8 bases, with 14 bases spanning the gap. The repertoire was sequenced with immunoSEQ multiplex PCR; TCRdb's copy has only in-frame clones and lacks some. This sample has tens of thousands of clones, with approximately 50% found just once. The source is a human donor with chronic lymphocytic leukemia. The J gene is TRBJ1-2, the V gene TRBV28; D is possibly TRBD1 (5 bases). The source was PBMCs, collected at disease progression, from a patient treated with ibrutinib. CDR3 protein: CASSYAGLRGYTF. CDR3 in DNA: TGTGCCAGCAGTTACGCAGGGTTGCGCGGCTACACCTTC.